A selection of T cell receptor beta chains follows, all from one sample in a study of blood T cell repertoires in COVID-19. The repertoire was sequenced with immunoSEQ multiplex PCR; TCRdb's copy has only in-frame clones and lacks some. The table includes 100,000 to 150,000 clones, almost 85% detected once. Sequenced sample: peripheral blood. These receptors were collected from a woman under 40 who had recovered from COVID-19. Both conserved end residues are part of each CDR3. A D gene is named only where the DNA matches it firmly. Part of the rows lack a size; the others show once, few, many or a class for expanded clones.

cdr3_length,clone_size,d_call,j_call,v_call,cdr3_aa
18,few,TRBD2,TRBJ2-1,TRBV25-1,CASSDTGSSGTLSNEQFF
15,NA,TRBD1,TRBJ1-4,TRBV25-1,CASSRGGTGYEKLFF
13,NA,TRBD1,TRBJ2-7,TRBV27,CASSRDRTGFRYF
17,NA,TRBD2,TRBJ2-1,TRBV5-4,CASSLGLAGGTYNEQFF
16,NA,TRBD2,TRBJ2-1,TRBV7-2,CASSLVGSSGIFLQFF
18,NA,TRBD2,TRBJ2-1,TRBV27,CASSPEHRLAGTFREQFF
14,NA,NA,TRBJ2-3,TRBV2,CASTGWGLTDTQYF
15,NA,TRBD2,TRBJ2-3,TRBV4-1,CASSQAASGEDTQYF
15,NA,TRBD1,TRBJ1-2,TRBV29-1,CSVASRTGVDYGYTF
17,NA,TRBD2,TRBJ2-7,TRBV7-2,CASTPGTSGGFSYEQYF
12,NA,NA,TRBJ2-7,TRBV12-5,CASGSRSYEQYF
13,NA,NA,TRBJ1-2,TRBV6-1,CASRDSHSYGYTF
13,NA,TRBD1,TRBJ2-5,TRBV7-2,CASSWDREETQYF
13,once,NA,TRBJ1-1,TRBV7-9,CASSRLANTEAFF
13,NA,NA,TRBJ1-5,TRBV19,CASSTASNQPQHF
14,NA,TRBD1,TRBJ1-3,TRBV11-2,CASRGQASGNTIYF
14,NA,NA,TRBJ1-2,TRBV21-1,CASSKVGGNYGYTF